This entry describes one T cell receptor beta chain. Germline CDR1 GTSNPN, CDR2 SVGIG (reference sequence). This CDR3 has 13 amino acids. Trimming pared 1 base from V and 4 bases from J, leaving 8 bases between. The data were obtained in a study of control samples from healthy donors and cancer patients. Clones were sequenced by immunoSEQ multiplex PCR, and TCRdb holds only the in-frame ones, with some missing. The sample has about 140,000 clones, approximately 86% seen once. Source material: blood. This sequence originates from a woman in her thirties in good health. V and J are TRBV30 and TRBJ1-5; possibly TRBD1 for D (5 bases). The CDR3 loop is CAWSAGGNQPQHF. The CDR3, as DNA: TGTGCCTGGAGTGCTGGGGGGAATCAGCCCCAGCATTTT.